Listed below are T cell receptor beta chains from one sample, sequenced in a study of metastatic and nonmetastatic thyroid tumors. Using MiXCR, TCRdb re-called clones from the PCR reads. Of approximately 20,000 clones in the sample, approximately 30% were seen once. Material: adjacent normal tissue. The receptors were sampled from a female donor with papillary thyroid cancer or a benign thyroid nodule (not recorded which). Some clones in this sample may be carry-over from other donors' samples. CDR3s include the opening cysteine and the closing phenylalanine or tryptophan. Fields, in order: CDR3 length, V gene, D gene, J gene, clone size, CDR3 DNA, CDR3 protein. The D gene is left open where the match is weak. A clone size is listed for some rows: how often the clone was seen (once, few, many), or a class if it is expanded.

15	TRBV28	NA	TRBJ2-1	medium-sized	TGTGCCAGCAGTTTGTCGTCAGGGTTCGCCAATGAGCAGTTCTTC	CASSLSSGFANEQFF
13	TRBV6-1	TRBD2	TRBJ2-7	few	TGTGCCGCCTCGGGGGGCGGGAGGGACGAGCAGTACTTC	CAASGGGRDEQYF
15	TRBV6-2/TRBV6-3	NA	TRBJ2-6	NA	TGTGCCAGCAGTCTACAGGGCTCTGGGGCCAACGTCCTGACTTTC	CASSLQGSGANVLTF
16	TRBV20-1	TRBD2	TRBJ2-1	NA	TGCAGTGCTACTCAAGGCGGGGGGGCCAGCTACAATGAGCAGTTCTTC	CSATQGGGASYNEQFF
18	TRBV11-2	TRBD1	TRBJ2-6	NA	TGTGCCAGCAGCCCGGACAGGGCCCCCGTGAGGGCGGCCAACGTCCTGACTTTC	CASSPDRAPVRAANVLTF
14	TRBV5-1	NA	TRBJ1-1	NA	TGCGCCAGCAGCTTGGCCAGGGGGAACACTGAAGCTTTCTTT	CASSLARGNTEAFF
15	TRBV4-2	TRBD2	TRBJ2-3	NA	TGTGCCAGCAGCCAGCGGGAGGCGCTCACAGATACGCAGTATTTT	CASSQREALTDTQYF
14	TRBV28	NA	TRBJ1-3	NA	TGTGCCAGCCGTGGACACCTCTCTGGAAACACCATATATTTT	CASRGHLSGNTIYF
13	TRBV20-1	NA	TRBJ2-2	NA	TGCAGTGCTAGAGATCGGATCACCGGGGAGCTGTTTTTT	CSARDRITGELFF
12	TRBV7-9	NA	TRBJ2-7	many	TGTGCCAGCAGCTTAGGTGACTACGAGCAGTACTTC	CASSLGDYEQYF
16	TRBV11-1	TRBD2	TRBJ2-3	once	TGTGCCAGCAGCGTGACTAGCGGGACGGGCACAGATACGCAGTATTTT	CASSVTSGTGTDTQYF
16	TRBV27	NA	TRBJ2-5	few	TGTGCCAGCAGTTTCACGGGGGGCCGTGACCAAGAGACCCAGTACTTC	CASSFTGGRDQETQYF
17	TRBV20-1	TRBD1	TRBJ1-6	NA	TGCAGTGCATCTCAACCCGCCGCCGGGACAGGGTCGTCACCCCTCCACTTT	CSASQPAAGTGSSPLHF
14	TRBV4-1	NA	TRBJ1-6	NA	TGCGCCAGCAGCCAAGAACCCGGAGATTCACCCCTCCACTTT	CASSQEPGDSPLHF
15	TRBV28	NA	TRBJ1-6	few	TGTGCCAGCAGGCTCGCGGGGCAGGGGAATTCACCCCTCCACTTT	CASRLAGQGNSPLHF
17	TRBV6-2/TRBV6-3	NA	TRBJ1-4	NA	TGTGCCAGCAGCCTGGACCGGTTTCTCCTCCGGGATGAAAAACTGTTTTTT	CASSLDRFLLRDEKLFF
15	TRBV6-2/TRBV6-3	TRBD2	TRBJ2-7	few	TGTGCCAGCAGTTACCCAACGAGCGGGGGCGGCGAGCAGTACTTC	CASSYPTSGGGEQYF
14	TRBV29-1	NA	TRBJ1-3	NA	TGCAGCTTTGTGGAGGGGATTACTGGAAACACCATATATTTT	CSFVEGITGNTIYF
14	TRBV6-1	NA	TRBJ1-4	many	TGTGCCAGCAGTAGGGGGACCATTAATGAAAAACTGTTTTTT	CASSRGTINEKLFF